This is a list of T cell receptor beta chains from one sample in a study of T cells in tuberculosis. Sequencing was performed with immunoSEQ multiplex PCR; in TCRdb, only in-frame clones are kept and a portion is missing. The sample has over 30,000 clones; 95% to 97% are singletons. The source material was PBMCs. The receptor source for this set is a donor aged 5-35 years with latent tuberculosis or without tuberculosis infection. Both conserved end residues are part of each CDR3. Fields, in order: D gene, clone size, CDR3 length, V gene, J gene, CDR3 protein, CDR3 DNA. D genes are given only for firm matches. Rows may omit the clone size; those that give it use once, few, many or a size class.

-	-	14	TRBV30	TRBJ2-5	CAWDRRTYQETQYF	TGTGCCTGGGACAGACGGACGTACCAAGAGACCCAGTACTTC
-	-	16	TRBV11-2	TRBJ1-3	CASSRQTPGSGNTIYF	TGTGCCAGCAGCCGACAAACACCAGGCTCTGGAAACACCATATATTTT
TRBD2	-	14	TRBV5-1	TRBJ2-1	CASSLEASGRKKFF	TGCGCCAGCAGCTTGGAGGCTAGCGGGAGAAAAAAGTTCTTC
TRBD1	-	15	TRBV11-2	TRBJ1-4	CASRQDRIRGEKLFF	TGTGCCAGCAGACAGGACAGGATACGTGGTGAAAAACTGTTTTTT
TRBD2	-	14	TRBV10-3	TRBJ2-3	CAARTSGNTDTQYF	TGTGCCGCCCGGACTAGCGGGAACACAGATACGCAGTATTTT
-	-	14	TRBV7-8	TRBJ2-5	CASSLGPRAETQYF	TGTGCCAGCAGCTTAGGCCCCAGGGCCGAGACCCAGTACTTC
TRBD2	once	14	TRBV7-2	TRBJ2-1	CASSRTSGSDEQFF	TGTGCCAGCAGCCGGACTAGCGGGAGCGATGAGCAGTTCTTC
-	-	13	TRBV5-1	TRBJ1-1	CASTPMGGGKAFF	TGCGCCAGCACCCCCATGGGCGGGGGGAAAGCTTTCTTT
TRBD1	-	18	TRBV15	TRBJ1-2	CATSRDYSLRDRFYGYTF	TGTGCCACCAGCAGAGATTATTCCCTCCGGGACAGGTTCTATGGCTACACCTTC
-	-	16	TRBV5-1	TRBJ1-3	CASSYEAGESGNTIYF	TGCGCCAGCAGCTATGAGGCAGGGGAATCTGGAAACACCATATATTTT
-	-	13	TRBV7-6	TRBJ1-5	CASSLSGSQPQHF	TGTGCCAGCAGCTTATCAGGGTCTCAGCCCCAGCATTTT
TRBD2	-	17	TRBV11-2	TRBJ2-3	CASSRLGTSGSTDTQYF	TGTGCCAGCAGCCGGCTAGGGACTAGCGGGAGCACAGATACGCAGTATTTT
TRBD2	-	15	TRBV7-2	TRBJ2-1	CASSASGSRANEQFF	TGTGCCAGCAGCGCTAGCGGGAGTAGAGCCAATGAGCAGTTCTTC
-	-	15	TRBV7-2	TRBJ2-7	CASSLVGVSSYEQYF	TGTGCCAGCAGCTTAGTAGGGGTAAGCTCCTACGAGCAGTACTTC
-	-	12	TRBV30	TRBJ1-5	CAYSRVNQPQHF	TGTGCCTACTCGAGAGTTAATCAGCCCCAGCATTTT
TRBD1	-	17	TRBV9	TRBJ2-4	CASSPSSGTGMVSIQYF	TGTGCCAGCAGCCCCAGCTCGGGGACAGGGATGGTAAGCATTCAGTACTTC
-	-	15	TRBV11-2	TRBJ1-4	CASSPQRGPNEKLFF	TGTGCCAGCAGCCCACAGCGGGGGCCTAATGAAAAACTGTTTTTT
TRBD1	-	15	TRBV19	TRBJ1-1	CASSIDHRDRGVAFF	TGTGCCAGTAGTATAGATCACCGGGACAGGGGTGTAGCTTTCTTT
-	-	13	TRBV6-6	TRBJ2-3	CASKSGSTDTQYF	TGTGCCAGCAAAAGCGGGAGCACAGATACGCAGTATTTT
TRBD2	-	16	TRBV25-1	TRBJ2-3	CASSESVAGAVDTQYF	TGTGCCAGCAGTGAATCGGTAGCGGGAGCAGTAGATACGCAGTATTTT
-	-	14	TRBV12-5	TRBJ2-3	CASGLAQSTDTQYF	TGTGCTAGTGGTTTGGCCCAGAGCACAGATACGCAGTATTTT
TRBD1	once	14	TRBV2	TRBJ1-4	CASRGRQGVEKLFF	TGTGCCAGCAGGGGTCGACAGGGGGTGGAAAAACTGTTTTTT
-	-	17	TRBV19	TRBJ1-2	CASSILRGENPNYGYTF	TGTGCCAGTAGTATCCTCAGGGGTGAAAATCCTAACTATGGCTACACCTTC
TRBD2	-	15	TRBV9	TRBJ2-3	CASSVFRGGTDTQYF	TGTGCCAGCAGCGTATTCCGGGGGGGCACAGATACGCAGTATTTT
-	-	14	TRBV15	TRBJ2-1	CATSQRTTYNEQFF	TGTGCCACCAGCCAGAGGACAACCTACAATGAGCAGTTCTTC
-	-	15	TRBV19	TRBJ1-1	CASSIHVQMNTEAFF	TGTGCCAGTAGTATTCACGTCCAGATGAACACTGAAGCTTTCTTT
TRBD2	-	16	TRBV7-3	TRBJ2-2	CASSPSGGAKTGELFF	TGTGCCAGCAGCCCTAGCGGGGGGGCCAAGACCGGGGAGCTGTTTTTT
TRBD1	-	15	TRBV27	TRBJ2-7	CASSFLGQGPYEQYF	TGTGCCAGCAGCTTCTTGGGACAGGGCCCCTACGAGCAGTACTTC
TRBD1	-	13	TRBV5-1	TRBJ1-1	CASSLTGVTEAFF	TGCGCCAGCAGCTTGACAGGGGTCACTGAAGCTTTCTTT
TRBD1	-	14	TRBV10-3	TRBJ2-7	CAISDRGSSYEQYF	TGTGCCATCAGTGACAGGGGGAGCTCCTACGAGCAGTACTTC
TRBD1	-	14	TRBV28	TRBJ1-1	CASSHGQGDTEAFF	TGTGCCAGCAGTCACGGACAGGGAGACACTGAAGCTTTCTTT
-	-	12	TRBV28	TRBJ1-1	CARQGRNTEAFF	TGTGCCAGACAGGGAAGGAACACTGAAGCTTTCTTT
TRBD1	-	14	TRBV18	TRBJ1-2	CASSTTGPSYGYTF	TGTGCCAGCTCAACGACAGGGCCTAGTTATGGCTACACCTTC
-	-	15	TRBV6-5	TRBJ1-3	CASSYGRYSGNTIYF	TGTGCCAGCAGTTACGGTAGATACTCTGGAAACACCATATATTTT
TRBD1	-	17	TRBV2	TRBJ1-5	CASRKNRGQDSNQPQHF	TGTGCCAGCAGGAAAAATCGGGGACAGGACTCAAATCAGCCCCAGCATTTT